These T cell receptor beta chains were read from a single sample in a study of molecular identifiers for immune sequencing clone quantification. TCRdb processed the PCR reads anew with MiXCR; each CDR3 protein has one entry. The data hold some 94,000 distinct CDR3 sequences, with 20% to 25% observed a single time. Sequences were obtained from naive CD8+ T cells from blood, with Jurkat cell RNA spiked in. The receptor set was obtained from a human donor in good health. Some libraries in this study had Jurkat cell RNA spiked in. Each CDR3 is given with its conserved first and last residue. A D gene is named only where the DNA matches it firmly. Clone size is shown for a subset of rows, as once, few, many or a class of expanded clone.

j_gene | d_gene | abundance | len | v_gene | CDR3nt | CDR3aa
TRBJ2-3 | TRBD2 | many | 18 | TRBV5-5 | TGTGCCAGCAGCCCCGTATGGACGGGGGGGGACGGCACAGATACGCAGTATTTT | CASSPVWTGGDGTDTQYF
TRBJ2-7 | NA | many | 16 | TRBV28 | TGTGCCAGCCGAGGCGTCCGGCGGGAACCATCCTACGAGCAGTACTTC | CASRGVRREPSYEQYF
TRBJ1-6 | TRBD1 | few | 18 | TRBV14 | TGTGCCAGCAGCCAAGGTGGGCAGGGGGCTCCCTATAATTCACCCCTCCACTTT | CASSQGGQGAPYNSPLHF
TRBJ2-2 | TRBD2 | once | 16 | TRBV12-3/TRBV12-4 | TGTGCCGGCAGAAGTACTAGCGGGATTGGTACCGGGGAGCTGTTTTTT | CAGRSTSGIGTGELFF
TRBJ1-5 | NA | few | 15 | TRBV6-5 | TGTGCCAGCAGTCCAGAGGTGGATCCTGAACAGCCCCAGCATTTT | CASSPEVDPEQPQHF
TRBJ1-1 | NA | many | 14 | TRBV10-2 | TGCGCCAGCAGTGCCGACAGCCCAGCTACGTTGCCTTTCTTT | CASSADSPATLPFF
TRBJ2-1 | TRBD1 | few | 16 | TRBV24-1 | TGTGCCACCAGTGACCTGGACAGGGGGGAGGACAATGAGCAGTTCTTC | CATSDLDRGEDNEQFF
TRBJ2-7 | NA | NA | 15 | TRBV29-1 | TGCAGCGTTGAAGATCGACGGGGTGATCCCTACGAGCAGTACTTC | CSVEDRRGDPYEQYF
TRBJ2-4 | NA | few | 15 | TRBV19 | TGTGCCAGTAGTATAGCTTCCCGGGGCCAAAACATTCAGTACTTC | CASSIASRGQNIQYF
TRBJ2-5 | NA | many | 14 | TRBV7-6 | TGTGCCAGCAGCCCGGCCGTGGGGCAAGAGACCCAGTACTTC | CASSPAVGQETQYF
TRBJ2-3 | TRBD2 | many | 15 | TRBV15 | TGTGCCACCAGCTCGAGCGGGGAGAGCACAGATACGCAGTATTTT | CATSSSGESTDTQYF
TRBJ2-7 | NA | few | 13 | TRBV18 | TGTGCCAGCTCATCGGGACCCTCCTACGAGCAGTACTTC | CASSSGPSYEQYF
TRBJ2-2 | NA | few | 18 | TRBV4-2 | TGTGCCAGCAGCCAGGAAAAACAGGGGAGGAGTGACACCGGGGAGCTGTTTTTT | CASSQEKQGRSDTGELFF
TRBJ1-5 | NA | many | 16 | TRBV6-2/TRBV6-3 | TGTGCCAGCAGTTATAGGGGCGTCCTAAGCAATCAGCCCCAGCATTTT | CASSYRGVLSNQPQHF
TRBJ1-5 | NA | NA | 14 | TRBV3-1 | TGTGCCAGCAGCCCCCGGACAGATTATCAGCCCCAGCATTTT | CASSPRTDYQPQHF
TRBJ1-1 | NA | many | 13 | TRBV9 | TGTGCCAGCAGCGTAGGTACGGGCACTGAAGCTTTCTTT | CASSVGTGTEAFF
TRBJ2-7 | NA | few | 15 | TRBV7-9 | TGTGCCAGCAGCGACGGTGGGGGGGCCGATCGCGAGCAGTACTTC | CASSDGGGADREQYF
TRBJ2-1 | TRBD2 | NA | 15 | TRBV9 | TGTGCCAGCAGCGTAGTTGGGGGAGGGAGCAATGAGCAGTTCTTC | CASSVVGGGSNEQFF
TRBJ2-7 | NA | few | 16 | TRBV7-6 | TGTGCCAGCAGCACGAGGGTTAGCCAACGGCCCTACGAGCAGTACTTC | CASSTRVSQRPYEQYF
TRBJ1-5 | TRBD1 | few | 14 | TRBV11-2 | TGTGCCAGCAGCTTAGAGACAGGGAGTCAGCCCCAGCATTTT | CASSLETGSQPQHF
TRBJ1-5 | NA | many | 14 | TRBV6-2/TRBV6-3 | TGTGCCAGCAGTTACACGGTCCAGGGTCAGCCCCAGCATTTT | CASSYTVQGQPQHF
TRBJ1-4 | NA | many | 14 | TRBV4-1 | TGCGCCAGCAGCCAAGTAGGAGACACTGAAAAACTGTTTTTT | CASSQVGDTEKLFF
TRBJ2-3 | TRBD2 | many | 16 | TRBV9 | TGTGCCAGCAGCCTTAGCCAGCGGGAGTTCGGAGATACGCAGTATTTT | CASSLSQREFGDTQYF
TRBJ1-5 | NA | many | 13 | TRBV6-2/TRBV6-3 | TGTGCCAGCAGTTACGGACCCAGGCAGCCCCAGCATTTT | CASSYGPRQPQHF
TRBJ1-6 | NA | few | 15 | TRBV11-2 | TGTGCCAGCAGCCCGGGGCGGAACTATAATTCACCCCTCCACTTT | CASSPGRNYNSPLHF
TRBJ2-3 | TRBD2 | NA | 19 | TRBV5-1 | TGCGCCAGCAGCTTGCCCCCCTTAGCGGGGGGGCAAAAGGAAGATACGCAGTATTTT | CASSLPPLAGGQKEDTQYF
TRBJ2-5 | TRBD1 | NA | 14 | TRBV6-2/TRBV6-3 | TGTGCCAGCAGTCACACGACAGGGTATGAGACCCAGTACTTC | CASSHTTGYETQYF
TRBJ2-7 | TRBD1 | few | 16 | TRBV3-1 | TGTGCCAGCAGCCAAGGAGGGACAGGGGGCCGCTACGAGCAGTACTTC | CASSQGGTGGRYEQYF
TRBJ2-5 | NA | NA | 13 | TRBV12-3/TRBV12-4 | TGTGCCAGCAGTTTAGTGGGCCGAGAGACCCAGTACTTC | CASSLVGRETQYF
TRBJ2-3 | NA | many | 14 | TRBV10-3 | TGTGCCATCAATAGAAAGTCAAGCACAGATACGCAGTATTTT | CAINRKSSTDTQYF
TRBJ2-1 | NA | few | 15 | TRBV7-6 | TGTGCCAGCAGCTTAGCGGGGATGTCCTACAATGAGCAGTTCTTC | CASSLAGMSYNEQFF
TRBJ2-3 | TRBD1 | many | 19 | TRBV4-3 | TGCGCCAGCAGCCTGTACTCTAACCCGGGACAGGGAAAGGCGGATACGCAGTATTTT | CASSLYSNPGQGKADTQYF
TRBJ2-2 | NA | NA | 11 | TRBV7-9 | TGTGCCAGCGACGAGACCGGGGAGCTGTTTTTT | CASDETGELFF
TRBJ1-1 | NA | few | 16 | TRBV5-1 | TGCGCCAGCAGCCACCAAGAGACAACATTGGACACTGAAGCTTGCTTT | CASSHQETTLDTEACF
TRBJ1-6 | NA | few | 18 | TRBV6-5 | TGTGCCAGCAGTTACTCGAATACAGGCGCGACATATAATTCACCCCTCCACTTT | CASSYSNTGATYNSPLHF
TRBJ1-3 | NA | NA | 12 | TRBV6-5 | TGTGCCAGCACCGACGGGGGCTACACCATATATTTT | CASTDGGYTIYF
TRBJ2-1 | TRBD2 | many | 13 | TRBV4-1 | TGCGCCAGCAGCCATCAGCGGGAGAATGAGCAGTTCTTC | CASSHQRENEQFF
TRBJ1-5 | NA | many | 14 | TRBV6-5 | TGTGCCAGCAGATCAGGTGTGGGCAATCAGCCCCAGCATTTT | CASRSGVGNQPQHF
TRBJ1-5 | NA | many | 15 | TRBV20-1 | TGCAGTGCTAGAGATCCGGGAAGGCGGGGTCAGCCCCAGCATTTT | CSARDPGRRGQPQHF
TRBJ2-7 | TRBD2 | few | 17 | TRBV4-3 | TGCGCCAGCAGCCATACTTCACTAGCGGGAGAAATTTACGAGCAGTACTTC | CASSHTSLAGEIYEQYF
TRBJ1-1 | TRBD1 | many | 14 | TRBV28 | TGTGCCAGCAGCGCCAGGGGGACGGCCACTGAAGCTTTCTTT | CASSARGTATEAFF
TRBJ1-1 | NA | NA | 12 | TRBV13 | TGTGCCAGCAGCTTAAGCGAAACTGAAGCTTTCTTT | CASSLSETEAFF
TRBJ1-5 | TRBD1 | few | 17 | TRBV7-9 | TGTGCCAGCAGCTTAACAGGGGGCGAGGGTAGCAATCAGCCCCAGCATTTT | CASSLTGGEGSNQPQHF
TRBJ1-2 | NA | few | 16 | TRBV7-9 | TGTGCCAGCAGCTTAGAGTGGGCAGCGGTAGACTATGGCTACACCTTC | CASSLEWAAVDYGYTF
TRBJ2-3 | NA | NA | 13 | TRBV5-8 | TGTGCCAGCAGCTTGGCCTGGGAAGATACGCCGTATTTT | CASSLAWEDTPYF
TRBJ1-5 | TRBD1 | few | 14 | TRBV7-2 | TGTGCCAGCAGCTTACAGGGGGCTGGACAGCCCCAGCATTTT | CASSLQGAGQPQHF
TRBJ2-2 | NA | many | 14 | TRBV5-8 | TGTGCCAGCGGGCTCTTCAATACTGCCGGGGAGCTGTTTTTT | CASGLFNTAGELFF
TRBJ2-7 | NA | few | 11 | TRBV30 | TGTGCCTGGAGTGTAGGCAGGGAGCGGTACTTC | CAWSVGRERYF
TRBJ2-7 | TRBD2 | many | 14 | TRBV28 | TGTGCCAGCAGTTTCCGCGGGAGTACCTACGAGCAGTACTTC | CASSFRGSTYEQYF
TRBJ1-3 | NA | NA | 15 | TRBV12-3/TRBV12-4 | TGTGCCAGCAGTTCGGACCCCGACTCTGGAATCACCATATATTTT | CASSSDPDSGITIYF
TRBJ2-3 | NA | many | 18 | TRBV27 | TGTGCCAGCAGTTTATCCCCCCGCGATGGGGGGAAGTTGGGTACGCAGTATTTT | CASSLSPRDGGKLGTQYF
TRBJ2-7 | TRBD2 | few | 22 | TRBV20-1 | TGCAGTGCTAGAGGGTGGATCGCGGGAGGGCCATTTCAGAGTGTAGGTTCCTACGAGCAGTACTTC | CSARGWIAGGPFQSVGSYEQYF